This is a list of T cell receptor beta chains from one sample in a study of T-cell memory formation after mild COVID-19. TCRdb passed the 5' RACE reads through MiXCR, listing each CDR3 protein once. Here the sample spans thousands of distinct CDR3 sequences, 58% being singletons. Sequences were obtained from PBMCs or a T cell subset sorted from them (not recorded which). The receptors originated from an adult who had mild COVID-19 (a few samples of this study predate the infection). Cell type and time point are not known. The CDR3 runs from the conserved cysteine through the conserved F or W. Each record gives: clone size, J gene, D gene, V gene, CDR3 protein, CDR3 DNA. D genes are given only for firm matches. Clone sizes are given selectively: once, few, many, or a class where the clone is expanded.

>.|TRBJ2-5|.|TRBV18
CASSPSLYQETQYF
TGTGCCAGCTCACCTAGCCTGTACCAAGAGACCCAGTACTTC
>.|TRBJ2-7|TRBD2|TRBV4-3
CASSQWRGSSYEQYF
TGCGCCAGCAGCCAGTGGCGGGGGTCCTCCTACGAGCAGTACTTC
>.|TRBJ2-1|TRBD2|TRBV6-2/TRBV6-3
CASSSIAGEFPNEQFF
TGTGCCAGCAGTTCAATAGCGGGAGAATTCCCCAATGAGCAGTTCTTC
>medium-sized|TRBJ2-3|.|TRBV25-1
CASSQGSTDTQYF
TGTGCCAGCAGCCAGGGCAGCACAGATACGCAGTATTTT
>medium-sized|TRBJ1-1|.|TRBV20-1
CSARPPDGRAEAFF
TGCAGTGCTAGACCCCCCGACGGGAGGGCTGAAGCTTTCTTT
>.|TRBJ2-5|.|TRBV4-1
CASSQDPPGQETQYF
TGCGCCAGCAGCCAAGATCCCCCAGGACAAGAGACCCAGTACTTC
>.|TRBJ2-3|.|TRBV20-1
CSAETYSIRTDTQYF
TGCAGTGCAGAGACCTATTCCATCCGGACAGATACGCAGTATTTT
>medium-sized|TRBJ2-5|.|TRBV7-9
CASSFPGLLKETQYF
TGTGCCAGCAGCTTCCCGGGACTGCTTAAAGAGACCCAGTACTTC
>once|TRBJ2-2|.|TRBV12-3/TRBV12-4
CASSFGKSGELFF
TGTGCCAGCAGTTTCGGGAAGTCCGGGGAGCTGTTTTTT
>medium-sized|TRBJ1-2|.|TRBV7-2
CASSPPPGYYGYTF
TGTGCCAGCAGCCCCCCCCCAGGCTACTATGGCTACACCTTC
>.|TRBJ2-4|TRBD2|TRBV3-1
CASSQPGGSPAKNIQYF
TGTGCCAGCAGCCAACCGGGGGGGTCGCCAGCCAAAAACATTCAGTACTTC
>medium-sized|TRBJ1-5|.|TRBV4-1
CASSQGLWSNQPQHF
TGCGCCAGCAGCCAAGGGCTGTGGAGCAATCAGCCCCAGCATTTT
>.|TRBJ2-7|.|TRBV4-1
CASSRETGFEQYF
TGCGCCAGCAGCCGAGAAACAGGGTTCGAGCAGTACTTC
>.|TRBJ2-3|.|TRBV5-1
CASSPRVGGTDTQYF
TGCGCCAGCAGCCCAAGGGTAGGGGGCACAGATACGCAGTATTTT
>medium-sized|TRBJ2-7|.|TRBV20-1
CSARRTQRPSYEQYF
TGCAGTGCTAGACGCACTCAGCGGCCCTCCTACGAGCAGTACTTC
>.|TRBJ1-6|.|TRBV20-1
CSAGPKFPSPLHF
TGCAGTGCCGGCCCTAAGTTCCCGTCGCCCCTCCACTTT
>.|TRBJ1-5|TRBD1|TRBV18
CASSPGGQGHQPQHF
TGTGCCAGCTCACCAGGGGGACAGGGTCACCAGCCCCAGCATTTT
>few|TRBJ2-3|.|TRBV5-1
CASSPDRTDTQYF
TGCGCCAGCAGCCCCGACCGCACAGATACGCAGTATTTT
>.|TRBJ2-5|TRBD1|TRBV5-1
CASSYFGQGAYETQYF
TGCGCCAGCAGCTATTTCGGACAGGGGGCATATGAGACCCAGTACTTC
>.|TRBJ2-1|.|TRBV4-3
CASSQEGLSNEQFF
TGCGCCAGCAGCCAAGAGGGCCTCTCCAATGAGCAGTTCTTC
>.|TRBJ2-5|.|TRBV3-1
CASSQDAGKETQYF
TGTGCCAGCAGCCAAGATGCAGGGAAAGAGACCCAGTACTTC
>once|TRBJ1-1|.|TRBV7-2
CASGRFGAFF
TGTGCCAGCGGGCGGTTTGGGGCTTTCTTT
>medium-sized|TRBJ2-1|TRBD2|TRBV7-3
CASSHIAGLSYNEQFF
TGTGCCAGCAGCCACATAGCGGGGCTGTCCTACAATGAGCAGTTCTTC
>.|TRBJ2-1|TRBD2|TRBV30
CAWSKGLAGGNEQFF
TGTGCCTGGAGTAAGGGACTAGCGGGGGGGAATGAGCAGTTCTTC
>medium-sized|TRBJ1-6|.|TRBV7-9
CASAGQTDFNSPLHF
TGTGCCAGCGCTGGACAGACGGACTTTAATTCACCCCTCCACTTT
>many|TRBJ1-4|.|TRBV6-6
CASSPGHVEKLFF
TGTGCCAGCAGTCCCGGGCATGTTGAAAAACTGTTTTTT
>.|TRBJ2-3|.|TRBV30
CAWSRGGDTDTQYF
TGTGCCTGGAGTCGAGGGGGGGACACAGATACGCAGTATTTT
>.|TRBJ1-5|.|TRBV3-1
CASSQDSGDNQPQHF
TGTGCCAGCAGCCAAGATTCGGGGGACAATCAGCCCCAGCATTTT
>.|TRBJ2-5|TRBD2|TRBV12-3/TRBV12-4
CASSLVAGEETQYF
TGTGCCAGCAGTTTAGTAGCGGGAGAAGAGACCCAGTACTTC
>many|TRBJ2-5|TRBD2|TRBV2
CASSENLGGAQYF
TGTGCCAGCAGTGAAAACTTGGGGGGGGCCCAGTACTTC
>.|TRBJ2-1|.|TRBV11-2
CASSLGRYNEQFF
TGTGCCAGCAGCTTAGGACGGTACAATGAGCAGTTCTTC
>.|TRBJ2-3|.|TRBV5-1
CASSLATRSTDTQYF
TGCGCCAGCAGCTTGGCCACACGAAGCACAGATACGCAGTATTTT
>medium-sized|TRBJ2-2|.|TRBV28
CASSLTSDGGELFF
TGTGCCAGCAGTCTTACGTCCGACGGGGGGGAGCTGTTTTTT
>medium-sized|TRBJ2-7|.|TRBV4-2
CASSQEVGNEQYF
TGTGCCAGCAGCCAAGAGGTGGGGAACGAGCAGTACTTC
>.|TRBJ2-4|.|TRBV21-1
CASRAGGCFIQYF
TGTGCCAGCAGAGCAGGGGGCTGTTTCATTCAGTACTTC
>.|TRBJ2-1|.|TRBV4-1
CASSPRYTVRVAYNEQFF
TGCGCCAGCTCGCCAAGATACACGGTCAGGGTGGCCTACAATGAGCAGTTCTTC
>.|TRBJ2-6|.|TRBV18
CASSREAQAASGANVLTF
TGTGCCAGCTCAAGGGAGGCACAAGCGGCCTCTGGGGCCAACGTCCTGACTTTC
>medium-sized|TRBJ2-4|.|TRBV2
CASGYAKNIQYF
TGTGCCAGCGGGTACGCCAAAAACATTCAGTACTTC
>.|TRBJ1-2|.|TRBV7-2
CASSTRGSRGYTF
TGTGCCAGCAGCACCCGAGGGTCCAGGGGCTACACCTTC
>.|TRBJ2-1|TRBD2|TRBV7-9
CASSLNSGNYNEQFF
TGTGCCAGCAGCTTAAATAGCGGGAACTACAATGAGCAGTTCTTC
>medium-sized|TRBJ2-1|TRBD2|TRBV9
CASSRSGGRSYNEQFF
TGTGCCAGCAGCCGTTCGGGGGGACGGTCCTACAATGAGCAGTTCTTC
>medium-sized|TRBJ1-2|.|TRBV20-1
CSASAPNYGYTF
TGCAGTGCTTCGGCCCCTAACTATGGCTACACCTTC
>.|TRBJ1-2|TRBD1|TRBV5-1
CASSEGQGSGYTF
TGCGCCAGCAGCGAGGGACAGGGAAGTGGCTACACCTTC
>once|TRBJ2-1|.|TRBV7-2
CASSPQGSEQFF
TGTGCCAGCAGCCCCCAGGGTAGTGAGCAGTTCTTC
>.|TRBJ1-1|.|TRBV20-1
CSARGGRIEAFF
TGCAGTGCTCGCGGGGGCCGAATAGAAGCTTTCTTT
>.|TRBJ2-7|.|TRBV20-1
CSARHHSYEQYF
TGCAGTGCTAGGCACCACTCCTACGAGCAGTACTTC
>medium-sized|TRBJ1-6|.|TRBV7-2
CASSLAVSSYNSPLHF
TGTGCCAGCAGCCTTGCAGTGAGCTCCTATAATTCACCCCTCCACTTT
>.|TRBJ2-1|TRBD2|TRBV7-9
CASSPGLAVGFF
TGTGCCAGCAGCCCAGGACTAGCGGTTGGGTTCTTC